A selection of T cell receptor beta chains follows, all from one sample in a study of blood T cell repertoires in COVID-19. Clones were read by immunoSEQ multiplex PCR, and TCRdb kept only the in-frame ones, dropping some. Among about 190,000 clones listed, around 76% were seen once. The sample consisted of peripheral blood. All receptors come from a woman in her sixties or seventies with COVID-19, enrolled during active disease. The conserved cysteine and the conserved F or W are not part of the CDR3 here. D genes are given only for firm matches.

cdr3_length d_call v_call cdr3_aa
12 TRBD1 TRBV19 ASSPGTESYGYT
17 - TRBV28 ASRQDRFLAVSSYNEQF
12 TRBD1 TRBV5-1 ASSLQGYDSPLH
13 - TRBV19 ASSILTKPYNEQF
11 - TRBV5-1 ASSLEGNYGYT
13 - TRBV4-1 ASSWDTHSNQPQH
10 - TRBV7-3 ASSYTGNEQF
12 TRBD1 TRBV27 ASSLQTGGTEAF
12 - TRBV6-5 ASSKSPHRSEAF
12 TRBD2 TRBV7-9 ASSLGLAGDTQY
12 TRBD1 TRBV3-1/TRBV3-2 ASSPDRGREKLF
11 - TRBV7-6 ASSLDYNGELF
17 TRBD1 TRBV15 ATSTTPRQGATGANVLT
11 - TRBV11-2 ASRQVGNYGYT
12 - TRBV7-6 ASSVTVSSYEQY
13 TRBD1 TRBV18 ASSPEQGDTYGYT
12 TRBD1 TRBV11-2 ASSFRGPNTEAF
12 TRBD1 TRBV29-1 SVFRQGTTGELF
13 - TRBV28 ASSFTQGVNSPLH
13 TRBD1 TRBV5-1 ASSLGQGTGNTIY
12 - TRBV2 ASRGGLLGNEQF
11 - TRBV7-9 ASSLVQSYEQY